This T cell receptor beta chain was obtained from a study of STAT5B mutations in CD4+ large granular lymphocyte leukemia (dated by TCRdb to the early 2020s). Regarding the study in general: Among the healthy controls, the CDR3 'QG' motif was associated with a particular HLA allele. The study compared the TCRbeta repertoires of patients with CD4+ T-cell large granular lymphocyte leukemia against the TCRbeta repertoires of healthy blood donors. Flow cytometry on FACSCanto II or FACSVerse confirmed that purified fractions exceeded 95% purity among lymphocytes.

Buffy coats from 35 to 40 blood donors, supplied by the Finnish Red Cross blood service, were used as healthy controls. All TCR-sequenced material derived from peripheral blood: patient blood samples and healthy donor buffy coats. Peripheral blood mononuclear cells were isolated by Ficoll-Hypaque gradient centrifugation. CD4+ cells were magnetically purified from the buffy coats of healthy controls. Genomic DNA was extracted using the Gentra Puregene Cell and Tissue kit, and a Qubit 2.0 fluorometer was used to quantify it. The immunoSEQ assay at survey resolution was used to sequence TCRbeta rearrangements from genomic DNA. The original methods were these. In the TCR sequencing data, the smallest productive clonotype frequency that could be detected was 2.59 x 10-5. Only productive TCRbeta rearrangements, meaning sequences that were complete and in-frame, were kept for the analyses. Sample clonality was computed as Simpson clonality in the immunoSEQ Analyzer version 3.0. Clones were grouped by frequency into very rare, small, medium, large (1-20%) or hyperexpanded (>20%) categories. OLGA 1.2.3 estimated generation probabilities, VDJtools produced V-gene circos plots, VDJdb was queried for specificities, and GLIPH identified CDR3 motifs. TCRdb limited this immuneACCESS table to in-frame rearrangements with V and J called. A share of clones is missing; checked studies link under half to unresolved V genes, and the rest is unexplained. Clonal size and the V and J genes are those of that table, whereas D and trimming came from the DNA. Across this sample there are around 32,000 clones, with 60% to 80% seen only once. The ten largest clones take up 0.4% to 0.5% of the sample.

With regard to this clone: The antigen this receptor binds is unknown. There are no base qualities to consult, and no much larger clone falls within one base.

Paper-wide results and their limitations: Compared with healthy CD4+ repertoires, CD4-sorted patient repertoires appeared more clonal, and this difference remained even after the putative leukemic clones were removed. The data were not HLA-matched, and the higher clonality in CD4+ T-LGLL than in CD8+ T-LGLL could be due to the relatively small sample size. The main leukemic clonotypes were found to be private to each patient, although approximately 26% of the main leukemic clonotypes were detected at low frequency in the non-leukemic repertoires of other patients.

This receptor was taken from a human donor in good health. The sample was CD4+ T cells from blood buffy coats.

The CDR3 amino acid sequence is: CASSLGGVSTEAFF. The base sequence is TGTGCCAGCAGCTTGGGGGGGGTGAGCACTGAAGCTTTCTTT. Recombination connected TRBV5-4 to TRBJ1-1; TRBD1 is perhaps the D gene, given 5 matching bases. Per the germline V gene (reference sequence), SGHNT is the CDR1 and YYREEE is the CDR2. The CDR3 holds 14 amino acids from the cysteine to the phenylalanine. Left in the record is the CDR3 DNA by itself, 42 bases read in frame from the first base. Trimming at the junction amounts to 0 bases on V and 4 bases on J, and the germline ends lie 10 bases apart.